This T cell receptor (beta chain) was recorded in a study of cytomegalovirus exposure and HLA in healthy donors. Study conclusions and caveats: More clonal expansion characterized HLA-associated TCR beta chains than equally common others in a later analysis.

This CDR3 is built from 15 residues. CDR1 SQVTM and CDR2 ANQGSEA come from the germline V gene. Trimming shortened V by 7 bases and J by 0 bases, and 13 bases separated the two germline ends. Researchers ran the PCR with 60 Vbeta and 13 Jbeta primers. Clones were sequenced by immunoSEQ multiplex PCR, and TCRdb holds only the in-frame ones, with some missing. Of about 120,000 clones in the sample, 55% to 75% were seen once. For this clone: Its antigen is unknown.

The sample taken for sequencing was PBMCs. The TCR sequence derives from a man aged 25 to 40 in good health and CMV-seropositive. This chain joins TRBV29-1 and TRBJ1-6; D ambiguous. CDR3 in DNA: TGCAGCGCCAAGACCGGGAGCTCCTATAATTCACCCCTCCACTTT. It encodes CSAKTGSSYNSPLHF. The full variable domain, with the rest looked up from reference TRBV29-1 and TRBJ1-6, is SAVISQKPSRDICQRGTSLTIQCQVDSQVTMMFWYRQQPGQSLTLIATANQGSEATYESGFVIDKFPISRPNLTFSTLTVSNMSPEDSSIYLCSAKTGSSYNSPLHFGNGTRLTVT.